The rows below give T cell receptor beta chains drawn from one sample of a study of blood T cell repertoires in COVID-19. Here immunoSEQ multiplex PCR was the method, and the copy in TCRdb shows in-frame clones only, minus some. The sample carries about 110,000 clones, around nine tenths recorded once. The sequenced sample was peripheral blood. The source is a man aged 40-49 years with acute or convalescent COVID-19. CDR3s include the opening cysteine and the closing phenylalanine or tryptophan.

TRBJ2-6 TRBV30 CAWALRSSGANVLTF
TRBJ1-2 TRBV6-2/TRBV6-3 CASSYEGHIYGYTF
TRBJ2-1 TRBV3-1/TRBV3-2 CASSQDVVAGADEQFF
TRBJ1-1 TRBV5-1 CASSLRQGLAQRATEAFF
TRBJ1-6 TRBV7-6 CASSPGQGNSPLHF
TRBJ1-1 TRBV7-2 CASKSTGVNTEAFF
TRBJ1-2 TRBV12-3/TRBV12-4 CASSTTNYGYTF
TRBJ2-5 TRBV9 CASSEPGQGAQYF
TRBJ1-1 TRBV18 CASSPLARNTEAFF
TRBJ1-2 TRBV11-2 CASSPQSGARGYGYTF
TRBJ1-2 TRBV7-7 CASSLTVEGEATF
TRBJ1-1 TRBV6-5 CASSYYGASLKSEAFF
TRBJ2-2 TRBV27 CASSFVGGGTGELFF
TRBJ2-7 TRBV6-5 CASTAAVSYEQYF
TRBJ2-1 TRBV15 CATSRARGTSGGNEQFF
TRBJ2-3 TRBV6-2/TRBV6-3 CASSIPGQSTDTQYF
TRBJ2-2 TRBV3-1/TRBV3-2 CASSRLTGSGTGELFF
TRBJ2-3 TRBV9 CASSPAHTSGGAYTQYF
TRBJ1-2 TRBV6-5 CASLQDRFYGYTF
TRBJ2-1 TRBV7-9 CASSLGLGNNEQFF
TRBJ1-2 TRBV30 CAWSVRFYRGYGYTF